This TCR beta chain emerged from a study of blood T cell repertoires in COVID-19. This CDR3 is built from 12 residues. Trimming took 1 base from V and 7 from J, leaving 8 bases between them. Germline-derived CDR1 and CDR2 are SGHTA and FQGNSA. Profiling relied on immunoSEQ multiplex PCR, and the TCRdb table lists in-frame clones only, not all of them. In the table there are more than 250,000 clones, roughly 88% of which are singletons. The chain is built from TRBV7-2 and TRBJ2-7, with TRBD1 as a possible D gene (5 bases). Sample: peripheral blood. The clonotype originates from a woman aged 30 to 39 with COVID-19, enrolled during active disease. The DNA of the CDR3 is TGTGCCAGCAGCTTAGTTTCAGGGGAGCAGTACTTC. Translating it yields CASSLVSGEQYF.